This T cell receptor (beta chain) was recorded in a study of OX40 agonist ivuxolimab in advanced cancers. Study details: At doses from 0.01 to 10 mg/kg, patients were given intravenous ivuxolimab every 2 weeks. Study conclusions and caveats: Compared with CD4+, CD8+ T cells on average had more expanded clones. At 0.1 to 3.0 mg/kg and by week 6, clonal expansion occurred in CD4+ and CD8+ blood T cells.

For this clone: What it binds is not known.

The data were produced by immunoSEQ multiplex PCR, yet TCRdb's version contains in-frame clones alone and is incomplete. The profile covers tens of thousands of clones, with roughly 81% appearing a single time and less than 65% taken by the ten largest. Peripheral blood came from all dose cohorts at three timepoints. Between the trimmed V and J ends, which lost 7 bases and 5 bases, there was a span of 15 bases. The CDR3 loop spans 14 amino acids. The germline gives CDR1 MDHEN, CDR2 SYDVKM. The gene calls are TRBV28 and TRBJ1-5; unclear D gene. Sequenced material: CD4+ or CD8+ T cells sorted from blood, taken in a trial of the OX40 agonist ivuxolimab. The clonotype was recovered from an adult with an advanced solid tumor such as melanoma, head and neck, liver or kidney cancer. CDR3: CASNPRVTYQPQHF. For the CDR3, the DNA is TGTGCCAGCAATCCCCGGGTTACCTATCAGCCCCAGCATTTT.